A single sample is the source of the 32 T cell receptor beta chains below, sequenced in a study of T cells in Graves' hyperthyroidism and ophthalmopathy. Amplified TCR beta CDR3 regions derived from RNA transcripts. A first-round RT-PCR of the TCR CDR3 used the HTBI primer set. TCRdb reprocessed the multiplex PCR reads via MiXCR and lists one record per CDR3 protein. The sample has hundreds of thousands of distinct CDR3 sequences, over 35% seen once. Sequenced input: blood. The receptors were gathered from a man aged 18-30 years with Graves' hyperthyroidism.

To note about this clonotype: It may be a read error: a sequence one base away is much more abundant. No conserved phenylalanine or tryptophan is present at the end of the CDR3, so a read error is the likely explanation. The genes are TRBV7-9 and TRBJ2-7; 8 nucleotides agree with TRBD2. V lost 5 bases, J lost 3 bases, and 9 bases stayed unmatched. Germline V lookup: CDR1 SEHNR, CDR2 FQNEAQ (reference sequence). The length of the CDR3 is 15 residues. The CDR3 DNA reads TGTGCCAGCAGCGTTAAGGGACTAGTGGGCTACGAGCAGTACCTC. Translation gives CASSVKGLVGYEQYL.

The chain is built from TRBV11-2 and TRBJ1-1; TRBD1 agrees at 8 bases. CDR1 SGHAT and CDR2 FQNNGV come from the germline V gene. V shed 4 bases and J 7 bases; nucleotides not matched to a gene: 11. There are 15 residues in the CDR3. CDR3 sequence reads: CASSSSTGAGIEAFF. CDR3 coding DNA: TGTGCCAGCAGCTCCTCGACAGGGGCTGGTATTGAAGCTTTCTTT.

This clonotype was picked up many times. The CDR3 protein is CASSLTGVGAYEQYF. In DNA form, the CDR3 reads TGTGCCAGCAGCTTAACAGGGGTAGGAGCCTACGAGCAGTACTTC. This chain joins TRBV7-2 and TRBJ2-7; the match to TRBD1 covers 7 bases. This CDR3 has 15 amino acids. CDR1 is SGHTA and CDR2 is FQGNSA in the germline V gene. The junction had 6 bases not matched to a gene; V was cut back by 2 bases and J by 2 bases.

V and J are TRBV4-1 and TRBJ2-5; a possible D gene is TRBD1 (6 bases). The CDR3 is 14 amino acids. Per the germline V gene, CDR1 is MGHRA and CDR2 is YSYEKL. Trimming pared 4 bases from V and 5 bases from J, leaving 14 bases between. Here the CDR3 reads CASSPLRQGETQYF. The CDR3, as DNA: TGCGCCAGCAGCCCCCTCCGGCAGGGGGAGACCCAGTACTTC.

This clonotype turned up a few times. The rearrangement uses TRBV12-3 or TRBV12-4 and TRBJ1-5, with TRBD1 as a possible D gene (6 bases). Trimming stripped 1 base from V and 7 bases from J, with 11 bases between. The CDR3 has 14 residues. The CDR3 spells CASSLDVRGQPQHF. The CDR3 DNA sequence: TGTGCCAGCAGTTTAGACGTCAGGGGACAGCCCCAGCATTTT.

This clonotype was seen at least ten times. The chain combines TRBV10-3 with TRBJ2-7; D ambiguous. This CDR3 has 12 amino acids. Per the germline V gene, CDR1 is ENHRY and CDR2 is SYGVKD. V shed 7 bases and J shed 4 bases, with 11 bases lying between them. CDR3 in amino acids: CAITTESYEQYF. The CDR3 coding sequence is TGTGCCATCACGACCGAATCTTACGAGCAGTACTTC.

Points on this clonotype: A much more abundant neighbour one base away suggests this may be a read error. V and J are TRBV20-1 and TRBJ1-1, with D uncertain. There are 13 residues in the CDR3. With 0 bases removed from V and 3 bases from J, the gap between germline ends came to 8 bases. Germline CDR1 and CDR2: DFQATT and SNEGSKA (reference sequence). The DNA of the CDR3 is TGCAGTGCTAGAGATGATAAGTACACTGAAGCTTTCTTT. It codes for CSARDDKYTEAFF.

Many counts were recorded for this clonotype. The rearrangement links TRBV15 to TRBJ2-7; 9 bases line up with TRBD1. The CDR3 has 16 amino acids. J lost 6 bases, V lost 5 bases, and 14 bases had no gene match. Germline CDR1 LNHNV, CDR2 YYDKDF (reference sequence). The DNA of the CDR3 is TGTGCCACCAGCGACCTAGTATGGGGACAGGGATTCGAGCAGTACTTC. It encodes CATSDLVWGQGFEQYF.

CDR3 amino acids: CASSPPGIGRDTGELFF. CDR3 coding DNA: TGTGCCAGCAGCCCTCCCGGGATAGGGAGGGACACCGGGGAGCTGTTTTTT. The chain is built from TRBV11-3 and TRBJ2-2; 7 bases line up with TRBD2. CDR1 is SGHNT and CDR2 is YENEEA in the germline V gene. J was trimmed by 3 bases and V by 5 bases; bases with no gene match: 12. This CDR3 has 17 amino acids.

The V call is TRBV27, the J call TRBJ1-5; D possibly corresponds to TRBD1 (5 bases). This CDR3 has 16 residues. CDR1 and CDR2 from the germline V gene are MNHEY and SMNVEV (reference sequence). Trimming left V 5 bases short and J 2 bases short, with 16 bases between. The CDR3 DNA follows: TGTGCCAGCAGTGCGGCCAAAACAGGAGGCAATCAGCCCCAGCATTTT. Translated, it gives CASSAAKTGGNQPQHF.

Worth noting for this clonotype: This may stem from a read error, because a much larger clone lies one nucleotide away. The CDR3 here is CNARESTYEQYF. DNA of the CDR3: TGCAATGCTCGGGAGTCAACCTACGAGCAGTACTTC. This chain links TRBV20-1 with TRBJ2-7; TRBD2 is a possible D gene (6 bases). CDR1 and CDR2 (germline): DFQATT, SNEGSKA (reference sequence). This CDR3 contains 12 residues.

This clonotype has ten or more counts. The CDR3 DNA is TGTGCCACCAGCAGAGACAGGGGAGCTAACTATGGCTACACCTTC. It translates to CATSRDRGANYGYTF. The chain recombines TRBV15 with TRBJ1-2; D perhaps matches TRBD1 (6 bases). The length of the CDR3 is 15 residues. In germline, CDR1 is LNHNV, CDR2 YYDKDF (reference sequence). V was trimmed by 0 bases and J by 0 bases, leaving 8 bases between them.

This clonotype was recorded many times. The V and J genes are TRBV19 and TRBJ1-2; perhaps TRBD1 as D (6 bases). This CDR3 contains 11 residues. The germline CDR1 and CDR2 sequences are LNHDA and SQIVND (reference sequence). Trimming pared 9 bases from V and 5 bases from J, leaving 10 bases between. CDR3 bases: TGTGCCAGCGAGAGGGGGTATGGCTACACCTTC. Translation gives CASERGYGYTF.

The sample holds a few counts of this clonotype. The rearrangement uses TRBV7-9 and TRBJ2-5, with D possibly TRBD2 on 5 matching bases. The CDR3 length is 16 residues. Trimming removed 5 bases from V and 5 bases from J, with 21 bases in between. Per the germline V gene, CDR1 is SEHNR and CDR2 is FQNEAQ (reference sequence). CDR3 region: CASSEGPAPPGETQYF. The CDR3 DNA follows: TGTGCCAGCAGCGAAGGCCCAGCTCCCCCGGGGGAGACCCAGTACTTC.

V gene TRBV29-1 combines with J gene TRBJ2-1; TRBD1 or TRBD2 may be the D gene (5 bases each). Per the germline V gene, CDR1 is SQVTM and CDR2 is ANQGSEA. The V end was cut by 6 bases, the J end by 0 bases, with 9 bases between. The CDR3 has 13 amino acids. CDR3 sequence reads: CSVGRSSYNEQFF. The CDR3 nucleotides read TGCAGCGTGGGACGGAGCTCCTACAATGAGCAGTTCTTC.

This clonotype was seen repeatedly, ten times or more. CDR3 bases: TGTGCCAGCAGCAGACAGCTTAATGAAAAACTGTTTTTT. Its translation is CASSRQLNEKLFF. The V gene is TRBV13, the J gene TRBJ1-4, with D possibly matching TRBD1 (5 bases). CDR1 and CDR2 (germline): PRHDT, FYEKMQ (reference sequence). This CDR3 region has 13 residues. The V gene lost 5 bases and the J gene lost 4 bases, with 8 bases spanning the gap.

The chain uses TRBV10-3 and TRBJ1-2; 11 nucleotides line up with TRBD1. V trimming: 6 bases; J trimming: 6 bases; junction bases outside the gene matches: 3. In germline, CDR1 is ENHRY, CDR2 SYGVKD. The CDR3 totals 13 residues. The CDR3 here is CAISPGQGDGYTF. Here the CDR3 DNA reads TGTGCCATCAGCCCGGGACAGGGGGATGGCTACACCTTC.

This chain connects TRBV7-8 to TRBJ2-7; no clear D gene. CDR1 and CDR2 from the germline V gene are SGHVS and FQNEAQ. V was shortened by 4 bases and J by 7 bases, with 14 bases between the two germline ends. The CDR3 runs to 13 residues. CDR3 nucleotide sequence: TGTGCCAGCAGCTACGATAGACAAGGGGAGCAGTACTTC. Its protein product is CASSYDRQGEQYF.

In its sample, this clonotype was seen many times. V usage is TRBV2 and J usage is TRBJ2-2; TRBD2 matches at 10 bases. There are 14 residues in the CDR3. The V gene end was trimmed by 9 bases and the J gene end by 7 bases; junction bases not matched to a gene: 8. The germline gives CDR1 SNHLY, CDR2 FYNNEI. CDR3: CASSLLAGVGELFF. CDR3 in DNA: TGTGCCAGTAGCCTGCTAGCGGGGGTCGGGGAGCTGTTTTTT.

This clonotype occurred many times. The rearrangement links TRBV12-3 or TRBV12-4 to TRBJ1-1, with 8 bases matching TRBD1. V shed 6 bases, J shed 10 bases, and the junction held 10 bases outside the gene matches. The CDR3 has 13 residues. The CDR3: CASSLLGGQAAFF. DNA for the CDR3: TGTGCCAGCAGCCTGCTTGGGGGACAGGCAGCTTTCTTT.

The V call is TRBV29-1, the J call TRBJ1-1; no clear D. Trimming left V 0 bases short and J 4 bases short, with 9 bases between. Germline CDR1 is SQVTM and CDR2 is ANQGSEA. This CDR3 is 13 amino acids long. CDR3 protein: CSVEDGQVTEAFF. CDR3 bases: TGCAGCGTTGAAGACGGGCAGGTCACTGAAGCTTTCTTT.

The CDR3 here is CSAKSGETQYF. CDR3 coding DNA: TGCAGTGCTAAAAGCGGGGAGACCCAGTACTTC. V and J are TRBV20-1 and TRBJ2-5; D is perhaps TRBD2 (6 bases). Germline CDR1 is DFQATT and CDR2 is SNEGSKA (reference sequence). This CDR3 has 11 amino acids. V shed 4 bases and J shed 5 bases, with 8 bases lying between them.

The rearrangement joins TRBV10-3 to TRBJ1-1; TRBD1 aligns across 11 bases. The CDR3 contains 14 residues. Unmatched junction bases numbered 8, after V lost 10 bases and J lost 4 bases. Germline CDR1 ENHRY, CDR2 SYGVKD. The CDR3 sequence is CATDGQGAVTEAFF. The CDR3 DNA is TGTGCCACCGACGGACAGGGGGCCGTCACTGAAGCTTTCTTT.

The J gene is TRBJ1-2, the V gene TRBV15; D is undetermined. Germline lookup yields CDR1 LNHNV and CDR2 YYDKDF (reference sequence). This CDR3 is 14 amino acids long. V lost 0 bases to trimming and J lost 0 bases, with 5 bases between them. CDR3: CATSREVTNYGYTF. The DNA for the CDR3 is TGTGCCACCAGCAGAGAGGTGACTAACTATGGCTACACCTTC.

This chain uses TRBV7-3 with TRBJ2-7, with 10 bases identical to TRBD2. CDR1 and CDR2 from the germline V gene are SGHTA and FQGTGA. With 4 bases clipped from V and 3 bases from J, the junction kept 6 bases outside the gene matches. The CDR3 consists of 15 residues. The CDR3 nucleotides are TGTGCCAGCAGCTCCCTTAGCGGGGGGCACTACGAGCAGTACTTC. This sequence encodes CASSSLSGGHYEQYF. Combining the CDR3 with reference TRBV7-3 and TRBJ2-7 gives the whole variable domain GAGVSQTPSNKVTEKGKYVELRCDPISGHTALYWYRQSLGQGPEFLIYFQGTGAADDSGLPNDRFFAVRPEGSVSTLKIQRTERGDSAVYLCASSSLSGGHYEQYFGPGTRLTVT.

J is TRBJ2-2 and V is TRBV11-1, with 9 bases lining up with TRBD1. CDR3 length equals 15 residues. Germline V gene sequence: CDR1 SGHAT, CDR2 FQDESV (reference sequence). Trimming cost V 5 bases and J 4 bases; bases outside gene matches: 5. The CDR3 sequence: CASSQTDRGTGELFF. CDR3 bases: TGTGCCAGCAGCCAGACGGACAGGGGCACCGGGGAGCTGTTTTTT. Full variable domain (rest looked up from reference TRBV11-1 and TRBJ2-2): EAEVAQSPRYKITEKSQAVAFWCDPISGHATLYWYRQILGQGPELLVQFQDESVVDDSQLPKDRFSAERLKGVDSTLKIQPAELGDSAMYLCASSQTDRGTGELFFGEGSRLTVL.

For this clonotype: It may be a read error: a sequence one base away is much more abundant. The V gene is TRBV19, the J gene TRBJ1-1; weak D call: TRBD1 (5 bases). The CDR3 covers 15 residues. Trimming took off 6 bases at V and 4 bases at J, with 18 bases between the two ends. CDR1 is LNHDA, CDR2 SQIVND, per germline (reference sequence). This CDR3 is CASRQINKGRTEAFF. The CDR3 coding sequence is TGTGCCAGTAGGCAGATCAACAAGGGGCGCACTGAAGCTTTCTTT.

This clonotype occurred a few times. The chain couples TRBV6-5 to TRBJ2-5; D is possibly TRBD2 (5 bases). Per the germline V gene, CDR1 is MNHEY and CDR2 is SVGAGI. The CDR3 is 12 amino acids. With 6 bases removed from V and 4 bases from J, the gap between germline ends came to 9 bases. This CDR3 reads CASSGIGETQYF. In DNA, the CDR3 is TGTGCCAGCAGCGGGATTGGAGAGACCCAGTACTTC.

This clonotype has at least ten counts. This rearrangement joins TRBV20-1 to TRBJ2-5; D possibly corresponds to TRBD1 (5 bases). Trimming removed 1 base from V and 5 bases from J, with 14 bases in between. This CDR3 has 14 residues. Germline V gene lookup returns CDR1 DFQATT and CDR2 SNEGSKA (reference sequence). CDR3 DNA sequence: TGCAGTGCTAGAGGCCAGGGATCCGGGGAGACCCAGTACTTC. It yields the protein CSARGQGSGETQYF.

This clonotype has more than one count but fewer than ten. V is TRBV10-3 and J is TRBJ2-7, with D perhaps TRBD1 (6 bases). The CDR3 loop spans 16 amino acids. Germline V gene lookup returns CDR1 ENHRY and CDR2 SYGVKD. The germline V and J ends were trimmed by 0 bases and 0 bases, with 12 bases remaining between them. CDR3 coding DNA: TGTGCCATCAGTGAGTCGTGGGGACAACCCTCCTACGAGCAGTACTTC. This sequence encodes CAISESWGQPSYEQYF.

The V gene is TRBV25-1, the J gene TRBJ1-5; D not resolved. The CDR3 has 16 residues. The germline V gene encodes CDR1 MGHDK and CDR2 SYGVNS. V shed 5 bases and J shed 0 bases, with 14 bases lying between them. CDR3 in DNA: TGTGCCAGCAGTTTAAGGGCAGGTTATAGCAATCAGCCCCAGCATTTT. Protein: CASSLRAGYSNQPQHF.

This clonotype was detected ten times or more. The CDR3 DNA is TGCAGCGTTGTTGCAGGGTTTATCTATGGCTACACCTTC. Residues: CSVVAGFIYGYTF. The chain employs TRBV29-1 and TRBJ1-2; perhaps TRBD1 as D (5 bases). The CDR3 covers 13 residues. V was pared by 4 bases and J by 4 bases, with 13 bases between. Germline V gene lookup returns CDR1 SQVTM and CDR2 ANQGSEA.